This is a list of T cell receptor beta chains from one sample in a study of yellow fever vaccine responses in identical twins. MiXCR, applied by TCRdb to the RT-PCR reads, yields one record per CDR3 protein. The sample lists 750 to 1,000 distinct CDR3 sequences; about three quarters were seen once. Source: T cells from blood (PBMCs), unsorted or a sorted subset (not recorded which), taken before or after yellow fever vaccination (not recorded which). These receptors were collected from a female donor who received the yellow fever vaccine. Both conserved end residues are part of each CDR3. A D gene is named only where the DNA matches it firmly. Part of the rows lack a size; the others show once, few, many or a class for expanded clones.

v_call,d_call,clone_size,j_call,cdr3_nt,cdr3_aa
TRBV15,NA,NA,TRBJ1-1,TGTGCCACCAGCAGAGGACAGTCACTTGAGGCTGAAGCTTTCTTT,CATSRGQSLEAEAFF
TRBV15,NA,few,TRBJ1-1,TGTGCCACCAGCAGAGTCGGTGCGGCGGGGTTGCCTGAAGCTTTCTTT,CATSRVGAAGLPEAFF
TRBV15,NA,NA,TRBJ2-1,TGTGCCACCAGCAGAACCCGGGAACTTTACAATGAGCAGTTCTTC,CATSRTRELYNEQFF
TRBV7-6,NA,NA,TRBJ2-1,TGTGCCAGCAGCTTATCACAGTCCTACAATGAGCAGTTCTTC,CASSLSQSYNEQFF
TRBV6-1,NA,NA,TRBJ1-3,TGTGCCAGCAGCATGCCGGGACTGGGAAACACCATATATTTT,CASSMPGLGNTIYF
TRBV4-1,NA,NA,TRBJ1-4,TGCGCCAGCAGCCAAGATAGGACAGCAACTAATGAAAAACTGTTTTTT,CASSQDRTATNEKLFF
TRBV7-3,TRBD2,NA,TRBJ2-7,TGTGCCAGCAGCCCCACTAGCGGGAGTGTCTACGAGCAGTACTTC,CASSPTSGSVYEQYF
TRBV9,TRBD2,NA,TRBJ2-4,TGTGCCAGCAGCAAGACGCCTAGCGGGGATTACCTAGAGATTCAGTACTTC,CASSKTPSGDYLEIQYF
TRBV11-1,TRBD2,NA,TRBJ2-3,TGTGCCAGCAGCAGGCGGACTAGCGGGACCCGAGATACGCAGTATTTT,CASSRRTSGTRDTQYF
TRBV4-1,TRBD1,NA,TRBJ1-6,TGCGCCAGCAGCCAAGATTCGGACAGGGGGAACTCACCCCTCCACTTT,CASSQDSDRGNSPLHF
TRBV10-1,NA,NA,TRBJ1-1,TGCGCCAGCAGGGGGGAGGCACAGGCGGATGCTGAAGCTTTCTTT,CASRGEAQADAEAFF
TRBV21-1,NA,NA,TRBJ2-5,TGTGCCAGCCCCCTGGTAAAACGGGACCCCCGGTGGGAGACCCAGTACTTC,CASPLVKRDPRWETQYF
TRBV5-5,TRBD2,NA,TRBJ2-1,TGTGCCAGCAGCTTGAGGCTAGCGGCTTCCTACAATGAGCAGTTCTTC,CASSLRLAASYNEQFF
TRBV6-2/TRBV6-3,NA,NA,TRBJ1-1,TGTGCCAGCAGTTACTTGAGCAAGATGGCTAACACTGAAGCTTTCTTT,CASSYLSKMANTEAFF
TRBV6-5,NA,NA,TRBJ1-1,TGTGCCAGCAGTTCCGTCCCCACTGAAGCTTTCTTT,CASSSVPTEAFF
TRBV5-6,TRBD1,NA,TRBJ1-5,TGTGCCAGCAGCCGAAGGGGGACAGGGGACAATCAGCCCCAGCATTTT,CASSRRGTGDNQPQHF
TRBV10-3,NA,NA,TRBJ2-1,TGTGCCAGCAGTGAGTTGCACGGGGAGGCCTACAATGAGCAGTTCTTC,CASSELHGEAYNEQFF
TRBV11-3,TRBD1,NA,TRBJ2-1,TGTGCCAGCAGCCGGGACAGGGGGTTCCACAATGAGCAGTTCTTC,CASSRDRGFHNEQFF
TRBV7-6,TRBD2,NA,TRBJ2-7,TGTGCCAGCAGCACTTCACCGGGACTACCAAACTACGAGCAGTACTTC,CASSTSPGLPNYEQYF
TRBV4-3,NA,NA,TRBJ1-5,TGCGCCAGCAGCCAGGTATGGAGGGGGGGTCAGCCCCAGCATTTT,CASSQVWRGGQPQHF
TRBV5-4,TRBD2,NA,TRBJ2-7,TGTGCCAGCAGTGCAACGGGACTAGCACTTTCCTACGAGCAGTACTTC,CASSATGLALSYEQYF
TRBV5-6,TRBD1,NA,TRBJ2-5,TGTGCCAGCAGCATTACAGGGGGGGAGACCCAGTACTTC,CASSITGGETQYF
TRBV11-2,NA,NA,TRBJ2-1,TGTGCCAGCAGCCTCGTCGATCTCAATGAGCAGTTCTTC,CASSLVDLNEQFF
TRBV10-3,TRBD2,NA,TRBJ2-1,TGTGCCATCAGTGACCTCTCGCGGGAGGGAGGAGGCAATGAGCAGTTCTTC,CAISDLSREGGGNEQFF
TRBV20-1,NA,NA,TRBJ2-1,TGCAGTGCTAGAGAACCCACCGGGAGTCGGTACAATGAGCAGTTCTTC,CSAREPTGSRYNEQFF
TRBV20-1,NA,NA,TRBJ2-1,TGCAGTGCTAAACTTACAGAAGACTACAATGAGCAGTTCTTC,CSAKLTEDYNEQFF
TRBV4-2,TRBD1,NA,TRBJ1-5,TGTGCCAGCAGCCAAGAGGTTGGGACAGGGGATCAGCCCCAGCATTTT,CASSQEVGTGDQPQHF
TRBV6-5,TRBD1,NA,TRBJ2-1,TGTGCCAGCAGTTTTCGGACAGGGCCCCCGCCCTACAATGAGCAGTTCTTC,CASSFRTGPPPYNEQFF